Presented here are 5 T cell receptor beta chains from one specimen sequenced in a study of T-cell reconstitution after alpha-beta-depleted transplantation in children. Molecular barcoding with unique molecular identifiers was used for the TCRbeta library. TCRdb re-called the PCR reads with MiXCR, one entry per CDR3 protein. The top ten hold 14% of the sample, which has 580,000 or so distinct CDR3 sequences, 23% seen once. The sample in question was PBMCs, mostly from graft donor cells, obtained 360 days after TCRalphabeta/CD19-depleted stem cell transplant. These receptor sequences come from a boy in the first two years of life who had a stem cell transplant for acute myeloid leukemia, so the T cells may come from the graft donor.

This clonotype occurred many times. In DNA, the CDR3 is TGTGCCAGCAGCTTGCCGCCCCGCACAGATACGCAGTATTTT. Its translation: CASSLPPRTDTQYF. The chain has TRBV5-5 and TRBJ2-3; unclear D gene. CDR3 size: 14 residues. Trimming removed 1 base from V and 1 base from J, with 7 bases in between. CDR1 and CDR2 from the germline V gene are SGHKS and YYEKEE (reference sequence).

This rearrangement joins TRBV7-2 to TRBJ2-4; 7 bases map to TRBD1. In germline, CDR1 is SGHTA, CDR2 FQGNSA. Germline trimming cut 2 bases from V and 3 bases from J; bases unmatched to any gene: 1. The CDR3 length is 14 residues. CDR3 sequence: CASSLQGDKNIQYF. The CDR3 DNA follows: TGTGCCAGCAGCTTACAGGGGGACAAAAACATTCAGTACTTC.

The chain links TRBV29-1 to TRBJ2-1; maybe TRBD1 (6 bases). Germline CDR1 SQVTM, CDR2 ANQGSEA. V lost 3 bases and J 9 bases, leaving 9 bases between the germline ends. The length of the CDR3 is 11 residues. The CDR3 DNA is TGCAGCGTTGACAGGGGTCTTGAGCAGTTCTTC. It codes for CSVDRGLEQFF.

This rearrangement joins TRBV6-5 to TRBJ2-1, with unresolved D. Germline CDR1 is MNHEY and CDR2 is SVGAGI. V lost 4 bases and J lost 5, with 18 bases in between. This CDR3 spans 16 amino acids. This chain's CDR3 is CASSLDRAGPHNEQFF. The CDR3 DNA reads TGTGCCAGCAGTTTAGACCGGGCCGGCCCCCACAATGAGCAGTTCTTC.

V and J are TRBV27 and TRBJ1-6; 7 bases align to TRBD1. The trim removed 5 bases at V and 2 bases at J, leaving 9 bases unmatched. There are 17 residues in the CDR3. Per the germline V gene, CDR1 is MNHEY and CDR2 is SMNVEV (reference sequence). CDR3 nucleotides: TGTGCCAGCAGTCTCCTCCCCGGGACAGCCTATAATTCACCCCTCCACTTT. This translates into CASSLLPGTAYNSPLHF.